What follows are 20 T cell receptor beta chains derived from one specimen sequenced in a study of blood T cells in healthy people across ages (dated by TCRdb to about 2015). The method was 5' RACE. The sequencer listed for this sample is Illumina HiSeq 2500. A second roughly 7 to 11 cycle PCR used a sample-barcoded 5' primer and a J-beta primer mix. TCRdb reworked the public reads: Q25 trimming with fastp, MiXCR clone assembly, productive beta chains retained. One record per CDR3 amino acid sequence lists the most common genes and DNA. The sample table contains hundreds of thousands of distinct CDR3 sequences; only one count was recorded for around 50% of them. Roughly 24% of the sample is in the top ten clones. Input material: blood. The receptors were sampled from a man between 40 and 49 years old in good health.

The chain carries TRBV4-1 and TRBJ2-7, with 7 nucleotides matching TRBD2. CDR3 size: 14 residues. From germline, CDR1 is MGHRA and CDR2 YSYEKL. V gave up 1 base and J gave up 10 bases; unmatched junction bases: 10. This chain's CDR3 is CASSQVGGGITQYF. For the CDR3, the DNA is TGCGCCAGCAGCCAAGTTGGCGGGGGTATAACCCAGTACTTC.

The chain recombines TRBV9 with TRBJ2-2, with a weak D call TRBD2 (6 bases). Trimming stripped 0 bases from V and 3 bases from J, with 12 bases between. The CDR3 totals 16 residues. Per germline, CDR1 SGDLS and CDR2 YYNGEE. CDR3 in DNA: TGTGCCAGCAGCGTAGATGGAGGGTTCGACACCGGGGAGCTGTTTTTT. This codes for CASSVDGGFDTGELFF.

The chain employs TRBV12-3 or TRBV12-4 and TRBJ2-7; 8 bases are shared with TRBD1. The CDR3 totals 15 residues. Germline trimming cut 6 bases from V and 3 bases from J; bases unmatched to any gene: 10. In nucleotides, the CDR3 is TGTGCCAGCAGGTCGACAGGGGACAATGACTACGAGCAGTACTTC. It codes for CASRSTGDNDYEQYF.

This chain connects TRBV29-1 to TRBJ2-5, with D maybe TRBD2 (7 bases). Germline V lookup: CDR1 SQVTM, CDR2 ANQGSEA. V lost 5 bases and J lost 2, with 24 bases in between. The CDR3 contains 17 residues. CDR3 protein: CSVILGGRGIRQETQYF. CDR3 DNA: TGCAGCGTTATCCTGGGGGGGAGGGGGATTCGGCAAGAGACCCAGTACTTC.

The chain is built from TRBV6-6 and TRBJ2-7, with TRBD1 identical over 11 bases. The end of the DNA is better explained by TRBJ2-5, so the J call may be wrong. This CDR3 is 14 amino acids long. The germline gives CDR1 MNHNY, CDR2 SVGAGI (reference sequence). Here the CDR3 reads CASRRDRGIETQYF. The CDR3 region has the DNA TGTGCCAGCCGACGGGACAGGGGGATAGAGACCCAGTACTTC.

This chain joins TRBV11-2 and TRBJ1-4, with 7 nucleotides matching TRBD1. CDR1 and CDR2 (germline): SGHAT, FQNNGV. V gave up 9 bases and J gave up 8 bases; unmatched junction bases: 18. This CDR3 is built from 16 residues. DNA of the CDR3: TGTGCCAGTACACAGGGGACCAGATTCGGCGGCGAAAAACTGTTTTTT. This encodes CASTQGTRFGGEKLFF.

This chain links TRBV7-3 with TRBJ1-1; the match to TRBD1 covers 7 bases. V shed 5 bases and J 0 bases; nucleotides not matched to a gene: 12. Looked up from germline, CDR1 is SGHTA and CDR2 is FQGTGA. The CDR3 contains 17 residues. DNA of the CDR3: TGTGCCAGCAGCCTGGAGGGGGCGCGGGGCTTGAACACTGAAGCTTTCTTT. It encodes CASSLEGARGLNTEAFF.

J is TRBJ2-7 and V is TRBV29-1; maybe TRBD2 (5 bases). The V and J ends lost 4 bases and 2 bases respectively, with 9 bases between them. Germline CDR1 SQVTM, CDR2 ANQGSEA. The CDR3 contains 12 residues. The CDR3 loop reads CSVGGPPYEQYF. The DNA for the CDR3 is TGCAGCGTTGGAGGGCCCCCCTACGAGCAGTACTTC.

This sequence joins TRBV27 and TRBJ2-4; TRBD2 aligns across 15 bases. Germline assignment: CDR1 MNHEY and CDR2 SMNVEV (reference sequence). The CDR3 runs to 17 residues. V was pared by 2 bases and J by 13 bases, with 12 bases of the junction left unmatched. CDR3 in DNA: TGTGCCAGCAGTTTAGAACCCAGGACTAGCGGGAGGGAAGAGCAGTACTTC. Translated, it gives CASSLEPRTSGREEQYF.

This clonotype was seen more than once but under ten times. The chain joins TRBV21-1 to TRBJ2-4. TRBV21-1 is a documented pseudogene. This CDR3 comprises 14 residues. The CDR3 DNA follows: TGTGCCAGCAGCAAAGATCCGGCCGGCAGAGAGCAGTACTTC. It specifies CASSKDPAGREQYF.

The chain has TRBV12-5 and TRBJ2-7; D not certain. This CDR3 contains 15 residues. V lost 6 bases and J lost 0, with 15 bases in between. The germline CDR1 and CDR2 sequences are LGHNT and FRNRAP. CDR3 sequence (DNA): TGTGCTAGTGGCAAAACGACACCAAGCTCCTACGAGCAGTACTTC. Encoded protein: CASGKTTPSSYEQYF.

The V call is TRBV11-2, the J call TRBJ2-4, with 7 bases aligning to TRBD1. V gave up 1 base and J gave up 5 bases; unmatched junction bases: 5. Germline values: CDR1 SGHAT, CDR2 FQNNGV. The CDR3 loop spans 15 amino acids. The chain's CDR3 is CASSLGQGWENIQYF. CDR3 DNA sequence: TGTGCCAGCAGCTTAGGACAGGGTTGGGAAAACATTCAGTACTTC.

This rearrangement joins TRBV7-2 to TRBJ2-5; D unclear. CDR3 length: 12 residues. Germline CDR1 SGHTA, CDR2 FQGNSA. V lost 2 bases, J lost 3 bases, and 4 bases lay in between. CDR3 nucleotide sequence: TGTGCCAGCAGCTTAATCGAAGAGACCCAGTACTTC. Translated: CASSLIEETQYF. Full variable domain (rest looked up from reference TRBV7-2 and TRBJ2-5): GAGVSQSPSNKVTEKGKDVELRCDPISGHTALYWYRQSLGQGLEFLIYFQGNSAPDKSGLPSDRFSAERTGGSVSTLTIQRTQQEDSAVYLCASSLIEETQYFGPGTRLLVL.

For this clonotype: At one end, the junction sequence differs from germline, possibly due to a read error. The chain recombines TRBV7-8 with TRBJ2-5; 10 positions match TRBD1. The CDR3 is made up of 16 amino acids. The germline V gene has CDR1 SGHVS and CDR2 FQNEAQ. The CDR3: CASSSNSGTGEEIQYF. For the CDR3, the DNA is TGTGCCAGCAGCTCCAACTCCGGGACAGGGGAAGAGATCCAGTACTTC.

The CDR3 nucleotides are TGCAGTGCTAGAGATACAGGGAAGGTCTACGAGCAGTACTTC. Its protein product is CSARDTGKVYEQYF. The rearrangement links TRBV20-1 to TRBJ2-7; D may be TRBD1 (6 bases). The V gene lost 0 bases and the J gene lost 3 bases, with 12 bases spanning the gap. The CDR3 loop spans 14 amino acids. Germline assignment: CDR1 DFQATT and CDR2 SNEGSKA (reference sequence).

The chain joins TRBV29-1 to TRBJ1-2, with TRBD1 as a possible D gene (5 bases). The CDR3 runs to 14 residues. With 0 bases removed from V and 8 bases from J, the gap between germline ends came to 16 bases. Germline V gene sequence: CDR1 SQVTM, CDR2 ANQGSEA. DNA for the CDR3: TGCAGCGTTGAAGATCGGGGGGTAAGGGTAGGCTACACCTTC. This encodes CSVEDRGVRVGYTF.

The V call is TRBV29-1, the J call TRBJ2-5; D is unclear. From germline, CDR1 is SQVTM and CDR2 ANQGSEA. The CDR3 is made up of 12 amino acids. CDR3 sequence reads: CSADWAQETQYF. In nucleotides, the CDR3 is TGCAGTGCTGACTGGGCGCAAGAGACCCAGTACTTC.

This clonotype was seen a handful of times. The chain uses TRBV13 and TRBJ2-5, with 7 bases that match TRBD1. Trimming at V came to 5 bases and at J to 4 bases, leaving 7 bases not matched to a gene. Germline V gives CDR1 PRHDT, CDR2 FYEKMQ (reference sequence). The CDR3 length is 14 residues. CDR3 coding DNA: TGTGCCAGCAGCGCGGACAGGTTTTCAGAGACCCAGTACTTC. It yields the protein CASSADRFSETQYF.

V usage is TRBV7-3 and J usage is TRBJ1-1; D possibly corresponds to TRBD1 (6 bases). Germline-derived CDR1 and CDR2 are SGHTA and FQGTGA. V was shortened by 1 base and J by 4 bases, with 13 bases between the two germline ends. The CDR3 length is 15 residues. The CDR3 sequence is CASSLMGQGSTEAFF. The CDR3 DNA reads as TGTGCCAGCAGCTTAATGGGGCAGGGGTCCACTGAAGCTTTCTTT.

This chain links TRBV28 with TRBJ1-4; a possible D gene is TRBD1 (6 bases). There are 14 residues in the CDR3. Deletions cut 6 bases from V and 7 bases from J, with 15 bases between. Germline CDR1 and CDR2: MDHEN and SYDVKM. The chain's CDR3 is CASRDRRSSEKLFF. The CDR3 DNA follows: TGTGCCAGCAGAGACAGGCGGTCGAGTGAAAAACTGTTTTTT. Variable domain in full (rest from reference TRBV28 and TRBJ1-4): DVKVTQSSRYLVKRTGEKVFLECVQDMDHENMFWYRQDPGLGLRLIYFSYDVKMKEKGDIPEGYSVSREKKERFSLILESASTNQTSMYLCASRDRRSSEKLFFGSGTQLSVL.